Following are 13 T cell receptor beta chains from one sample sequenced in a study of shared clonotypes between healthy human individuals. Clones were read by immunoSEQ multiplex PCR, and TCRdb kept only the in-frame ones, dropping some. This table has about 1.5 million clones, 95% to 99% appearing once. The sequenced sample consisted of naive CD4+ T cells sorted from blood. The subset denotes: CD45RA+ positively selected. These receptors were obtained from a man aged 25 to 40 in good health.

The V call is TRBV18, the J call TRBJ2-7; 12 bases align to TRBD1. This CDR3 comprises 16 residues. Germline trimming cut 3 bases from V and 1 base from J; bases unmatched to any gene: 4. Looked up from germline, CDR1 is KGHSH and CDR2 is LQKENI. The CDR3 sequence: CASSPPGQGASYEQYF. The CDR3 region has the DNA TGTGCCAGCTCACCCCCGGGACAGGGGGCGTCCTACGAGCAGTACTTC.

The chain links TRBV9 to TRBJ2-1; no definite D call. Germline CDR1 and CDR2: SGDLS and YYNGEE. The CDR3 has 17 amino acids. V gave up 0 bases and J gave up 5 bases, with 18 bases separating them. The CDR3 nucleotides are TGTGCCAGCAGCGTAGTGGGTTTAGGTTCTGGGGACAATGAGCAGTTCTTC. It specifies CASSVVGLGSGDNEQFF. Filled out from reference TRBV9 and TRBJ2-1, the complete variable domain reads DSGVTQTPKHLITATGQRVTLRCSPRSGDLSVYWYQQSLDQGLQFLIQYYNGEERAKGNILERFSAQQFPDLHSELNLSSLELGDSALYFCASSVVGLGSGDNEQFFGPGTRLTVL.

As regards this clone: This same CDR3 is encoded by further DNA sequences in the sample. This rearrangement joins TRBV5-4 to TRBJ2-7; D call uncertain. Trimming cost V 2 bases and J 1 base, with 7 bases left between them. The V gene's germline CDR1 is SGHNT and CDR2 YYREEE (reference sequence). There are 13 residues in the CDR3. The CDR3 DNA follows: TGTGCCAGCAGCTTAGGAGAATCCTACGAGCAGTACTTC. Protein: CASSLGESYEQYF.

The chain is built from TRBV6-1 and TRBJ2-7, with D perhaps TRBD1 (5 bases). Germline CDR1 MNHNS, CDR2 SASEGT. The V end was cut by 6 bases, the J end by 9 bases, with 15 bases between. The CDR3 spans 12 residues. Here the CDR3 reads CASRDQGAGQYF. The CDR3 DNA sequence: TGTGCCAGCAGAGATCAGGGTGCCGGGCAGTACTTC.

As to this clone: In the same sample, other DNA sequences code for this CDR3. This chain links TRBV2 with TRBJ2-7; TRBD1 matches at 10 bases. This CDR3 spans 12 amino acids. Germline assignment: CDR1 SNHLY and CDR2 FYNNEI. Trimming cost V 9 bases and J 5 bases; bases outside gene matches: 4. The CDR3 nucleotides read TGTGCCAGTCGGGACAGGGGCCACGAGCAGTACTTC. Protein: CASRDRGHEQYF.

This clone was detected once. J is TRBJ1-3 and V is TRBV9, with D unclear. Trimming stripped 2 bases from V and 2 bases from J, with 8 bases between. Looked up from germline, CDR1 is SGDLS and CDR2 is YYNGEE. The length of the CDR3 is 14 residues. This CDR3 reads CASSVWDTGNTIYF. CDR3 sequence (DNA): TGTGCCAGCAGCGTTTGGGATACTGGAAACACCATATATTTT. The complete variable domain, with remaining parts taken from reference TRBV9 and TRBJ1-3, reads DSGVTQTPKHLITATGQRVTLRCSPRSGDLSVYWYQQSLDQGLQFLIQYYNGEERAKGNILERFSAQQFPDLHSELNLSSLELGDSALYFCASSVWDTGNTIYFGEGSWLTVV.

The gene calls are TRBV30 and TRBJ1-1; 7 bases agree with TRBD1. Germline CDR1 and CDR2: GTSNPN and SVGIG (reference sequence). The ends lost 3 bases at V and 7 bases at J; junction bases unmatched: 5. This CDR3 comprises 12 residues. This chain's CDR3 is CAWSKGTVEAFF. The CDR3 DNA reads TGTGCCTGGAGCAAAGGGACAGTTGAAGCTTTCTTT.

This chain links TRBV7-9 with TRBJ2-1; D remains unclear. The CDR3 spans 11 residues. Per the germline V gene, CDR1 is SEHNR and CDR2 is FQNEAQ (reference sequence). V was cut by 1 base and J by 14 bases, with 9 bases left in between. CDR3 in DNA: TGTGCCAGCAGCTTAGATAGATGGGAGTTCTTC. This gives the protein CASSLDRWEFF.

A note on this clone: The same CDR3 arises from other DNA sequences in this sample as well. This chain uses TRBV29-1 with TRBJ2-7, with no clear D. The CDR3 length is 11 residues. Looked up from germline, CDR1 is SQVTM and CDR2 is ANQGSEA. V lost 4 bases and J 1 base, leaving 5 bases between the germline ends. In DNA form, the CDR3 reads TGCAGCGTTGGGGGTTCCTACGAGCAGTACTTC. This gives the protein CSVGGSYEQYF.

CDR3 amino acids: CASSLVTKRSYNEQFF. CDR3 bases: TGCGCCAGCAGCTTGGTGACGAAACGCTCCTACAATGAGCAGTTCTTC. The V call is TRBV5-1, the J call TRBJ2-1; D call uncertain. V gave up 0 bases and J gave up 0 bases, with 10 bases separating them. The V gene's germline CDR1 is SGHRS and CDR2 YFSETQ. This CDR3 is built from 16 residues.

The chain employs TRBV4-2 and TRBJ2-2, with D unresolved. V lost 1 base, J lost 5 bases, and 14 bases lay in between. The germline CDR1 and CDR2 sequences are LGHNA and YNFKEQ. CDR3 size: 16 residues. The CDR3, as DNA: TGTGCCAGCAGCCAAGTCCAACCTCACCAGACCGGGGAGCTGTTTTTT. This gives the protein CASSQVQPHQTGELFF.

In regard to this clone: At one end the junction does not follow the germline gene, possibly because of a read error. The chain uses TRBV7-7 and TRBJ2-3; 9 bases align to TRBD1. This CDR3 contains 17 residues. CDR1 is SSHAT and CDR2 is FNYEAQ in the germline V gene (reference sequence). This CDR3 is CASSLVVWDRETDTQYF. Written as DNA, the CDR3 is TGTGCTAGCAGCTTAGTAGTTTGGGACAGGGAGACAGATACGCAGTATTTT.

The gene calls are TRBV5-4 and TRBJ1-1; the D is unclear. The germline V gene encodes CDR1 SGHNT and CDR2 YYREEE (reference sequence). Trimming cost V 1 base and J 3 bases, with 10 bases left between them. This CDR3 is 14 amino acids long. In nucleotides, the CDR3 is TGTGCCAGCAGCTTGTCCGGGGTTTACACTGAAGCTTTCTTT. Translated, it gives CASSLSGVYTEAFF.